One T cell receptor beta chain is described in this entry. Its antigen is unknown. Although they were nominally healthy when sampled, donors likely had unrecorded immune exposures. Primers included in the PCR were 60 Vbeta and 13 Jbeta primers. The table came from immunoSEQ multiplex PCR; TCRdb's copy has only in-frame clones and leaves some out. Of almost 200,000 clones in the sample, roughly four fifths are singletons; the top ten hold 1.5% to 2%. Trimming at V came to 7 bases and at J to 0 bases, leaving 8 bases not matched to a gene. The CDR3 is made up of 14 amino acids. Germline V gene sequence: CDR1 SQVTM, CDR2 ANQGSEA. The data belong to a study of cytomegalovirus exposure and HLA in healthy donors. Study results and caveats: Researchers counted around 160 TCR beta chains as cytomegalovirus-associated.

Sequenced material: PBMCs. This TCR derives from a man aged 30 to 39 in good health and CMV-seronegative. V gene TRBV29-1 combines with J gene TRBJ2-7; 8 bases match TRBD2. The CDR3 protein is CSGVTSETSYEQYF. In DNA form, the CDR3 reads TGCAGCGGGGTGACTAGCGAGACCTCCTACGAGCAGTACTTC.